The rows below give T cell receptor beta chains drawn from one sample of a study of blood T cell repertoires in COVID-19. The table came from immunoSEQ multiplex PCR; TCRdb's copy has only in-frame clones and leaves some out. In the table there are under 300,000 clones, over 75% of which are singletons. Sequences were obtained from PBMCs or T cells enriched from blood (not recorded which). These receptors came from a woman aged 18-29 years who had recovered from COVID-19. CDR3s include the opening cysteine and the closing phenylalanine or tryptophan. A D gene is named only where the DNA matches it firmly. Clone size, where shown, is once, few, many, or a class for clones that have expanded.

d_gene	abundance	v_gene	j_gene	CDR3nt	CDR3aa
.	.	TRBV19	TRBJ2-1	TGTGCCAGTAGTATAAAGAGATTTGCCTATGAGCAGTTCTTC	CASSIKRFAYEQFF
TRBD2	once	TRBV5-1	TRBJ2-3	TGCGCCAGCAGCTTGGGGACTAGCGGAGGGGGAGATACGCAGTATTTT	CASSLGTSGGGDTQYF
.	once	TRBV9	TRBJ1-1	TGTGCCAGCAGCGCCACAACGGGAGTGAACACTGAAGCTTTCTTT	CASSATTGVNTEAFF
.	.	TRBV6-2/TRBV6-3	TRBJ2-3	TGTGCCAGCAGTCCCCTGGGGCGGTCCACAGATACGCAGTATTTT	CASSPLGRSTDTQYF
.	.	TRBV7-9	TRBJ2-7	TGTGCCAGCAGCTTATCGGGACACCTCTACGAGCAGTACTTC	CASSLSGHLYEQYF
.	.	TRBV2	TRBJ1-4	TGTGCCAGCAACCGGGACCCGGGGGTAGGAAAACTGTTTTTT	CASNRDPGVGKLFF
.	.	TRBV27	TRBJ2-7	TGTGCCAGCAGTTTTAGGGGCAGCTCCTACGAGCAGTACTTC	CASSFRGSSYEQYF
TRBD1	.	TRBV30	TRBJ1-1	TGTGCCTGGAGTGTACCCCCGGGACAGGGGGCGTCTGAAGCTTTCTTT	CAWSVPPGQGASEAFF
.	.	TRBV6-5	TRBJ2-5	TGTGCCAGCGTGGGGGGGGCGGAAGAGACCCAGTACTTC	CASVGGAEETQYF
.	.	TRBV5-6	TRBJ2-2	TGTGCCAGCAGCTTGGGGCCGAACACCGGGGAGCTGTTTTTT	CASSLGPNTGELFF
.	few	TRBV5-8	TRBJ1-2	TGTGCCAGCAGCCCGGACACGCACCCCTATGGCTACACCTTC	CASSPDTHPYGYTF
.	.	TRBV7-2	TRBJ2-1	TGTGCCAGCAGCTTAGTCCGAGGTAGCGATGAGCAGTTCTTC	CASSLVRGSDEQFF
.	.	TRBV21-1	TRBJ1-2	TGTGCCAGCCCGCGAGGGGGCCCACACTCCAACTATGGCTACACCTTC	CASPRGGPHSNYGYTF
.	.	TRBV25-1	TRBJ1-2	TGTGCCAGCAGTGAATATCTAGGAGGGGTTGAGGGATATGGCTACACCTTC	CASSEYLGGVEGYGYTF
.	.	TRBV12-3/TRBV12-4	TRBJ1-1	TGTGCCAGCAGTTTAGTTGCGTCGAGCGAAGCTTTCTTT	CASSLVASSEAFF